This T cell receptor beta chain was documented in a study of PD-1 blockade in mismatch repair-deficient tumors. Study-level background: All were previously treated, progressing patients with about twelve mismatch repair-deficient cancer types.

Notes on this clone: Its antigen is not identified.

The CDR3 spans 15 residues. J was trimmed by 2 bases and V by 4 bases; bases with no gene match: 9. Germline loops: CDR1 SGHDT, CDR2 YYEEEE. Mismatch repair deficiency was confirmed in all patients, by PCR or immunohistochemistry. A few pembrolizumab responders had their TCRs sequenced. Findings of the study overall: Rapid post-treatment expansion, then contraction, generally preceding radiologic response, marked tumor-resident clones.

TCRdb's copy holds only in-frame clones and misses some; the assay was immunoSEQ multiplex PCR. This table holds roughly 53,000 clones, 78% found once. This TCR was sampled from an adult with mismatch repair-deficient cancer. This rearrangement joins TRBV5-6 to TRBJ2-7, with 7 bases fitting TRBD2. Here the sequenced sample was peripheral blood, taken 4 weeks after starting pembrolizumab. The CDR3, as DNA: TGTGCCAGCAGCCCGGTAACAGCGGGAACCTACGAGCAGTACTTC. Its protein product is CASSPVTAGTYEQYF.